This is a list of T cell receptor beta chains from one sample in a study of blood T cells in healthy people across ages. In TCRdb, the 5' RACE reads were re-called with MiXCR into one record per CDR3 protein. The sample holds about 640,000 distinct CDR3 sequences; roughly 50% are singletons and the top ten take more than 35%. Sequences were obtained from blood. The receptor source for this set is a man in his 60s in good health. Each CDR3 is given with its conserved first and last residue. The order of the fields is clone size, J gene, V gene, D gene, CDR3 protein, CDR3 DNA. A D gene is named only where the DNA matches it firmly. Clone size appears in some rows only: once, few, many, or a class for an expanded clone.

clone size: -; J gene: TRBJ2-7; V gene: TRBV20-1; D gene: TRBD1; CDR3 protein: CSARGTGGSYEQYF; CDR3 DNA: TGCAGTGCTAGGGGGACAGGGGGGTCCTACGAGCAGTACTTC
clone size: -; J gene: TRBJ1-6; V gene: TRBV2; D gene: TRBD1; CDR3 protein: CASSETGSYNSPLHF; CDR3 DNA: TGTGCCAGCAGTGAGACAGGGAGCTATAATTCACCCCTCCACTTT
clone size: -; J gene: TRBJ2-1; V gene: TRBV12-3/TRBV12-4; D gene: -; CDR3 protein: CASSPLRGGGEQFF; CDR3 DNA: TGTGCCAGCAGCCCTCTGAGGGGGGGCGGTGAGCAGTTCTTC
clone size: -; J gene: TRBJ2-5; V gene: TRBV14; D gene: -; CDR3 protein: CASSQEGSGGETQYF; CDR3 DNA: TGTGCCAGCAGCCAAGAGGGTTCAGGGGGGGAGACCCAGTACTTC
clone size: -; J gene: TRBJ2-2; V gene: TRBV9; D gene: -; CDR3 protein: CASSVVDTGELFF; CDR3 DNA: TGTGCCAGCAGCGTAGTGGACACCGGGGAGCTGTTTTTT
clone size: once; J gene: TRBJ2-5; V gene: TRBV29-1; D gene: -; CDR3 protein: CSVYQGGYNEQYF; CDR3 DNA: TGCAGCGTTTACCAGGGGGGATACAATGAGCAGTACTTC
clone size: -; J gene: TRBJ1-4; V gene: TRBV10-3; D gene: -; CDR3 protein: CAISEQVREGEKLFF; CDR3 DNA: TGTGCCATCAGTGAGCAGGTCAGGGAAGGTGAAAAACTGTTTTTT
clone size: -; J gene: TRBJ2-5; V gene: TRBV5-1; D gene: TRBD2; CDR3 protein: CASSMTGGPGETQYF; CDR3 DNA: TGCGCCAGCAGCATGACGGGGGGGCCTGGGGAGACCCAGTACTTC
clone size: -; J gene: TRBJ2-1; V gene: TRBV4-1; D gene: TRBD2; CDR3 protein: CASSQASGGAHEQFF; CDR3 DNA: TGCGCCAGCAGCCAAGCTAGCGGGGGGGCCCATGAGCAGTTCTTC
clone size: -; J gene: TRBJ2-5; V gene: TRBV12-3/TRBV12-4; D gene: TRBD2; CDR3 protein: CASSPGSSGGTLYQETQYF; CDR3 DNA: TGTGCCAGCAGTCCGGGCTCTAGCGGGGGGACCTTGTACCAAGAGACCCAGTACTTC
clone size: -; J gene: TRBJ1-2; V gene: TRBV7-9; D gene: -; CDR3 protein: CASRTDGGYGYTF; CDR3 DNA: TGTGCCAGCAGAACGGACGGCGGGTATGGCTACACCTTC
clone size: once; J gene: TRBJ2-5; V gene: TRBV6-6; D gene: TRBD2; CDR3 protein: CASSYPPQRGIQETQYF; CDR3 DNA: TGTGCCAGCAGTTATCCGCCGCAGCGGGGGATCCAAGAGACCCAGTACTTC
clone size: many; J gene: TRBJ1-1; V gene: TRBV10-3; D gene: TRBD1; CDR3 protein: CAISEPGRGITEAFF; CDR3 DNA: TGTGCCATCAGTGAGCCTGGCAGGGGGATTACTGAAGCTTTCTTT
clone size: -; J gene: TRBJ2-1; V gene: TRBV6-1; D gene: TRBD2; CDR3 protein: CASRLTSGGGVDEQFF; CDR3 DNA: TGTGCCAGCAGACTGACTAGCGGGGGCGGGGTGGATGAGCAGTTCTTC
clone size: once; J gene: TRBJ2-5; V gene: TRBV5-1; D gene: -; CDR3 protein: CASSQDRIRETQYF; CDR3 DNA: TGCGCCAGCAGCCAAGACAGGATAAGAGAGACCCAGTACTTC
clone size: -; J gene: TRBJ1-1; V gene: TRBV20-1; D gene: -; CDR3 protein: CSARDIATDVVAEAFF; CDR3 DNA: TGCAGTGCTAGAGATATCGCGACAGATGTGGTAGCTGAAGCTTTCTTT
clone size: few; J gene: TRBJ2-5; V gene: TRBV28; D gene: TRBD1; CDR3 protein: CASSLYGQGEETQYF; CDR3 DNA: TGTGCCAGCAGTTTATACGGACAGGGAGAAGAGACCCAGTACTTC
clone size: -; J gene: TRBJ2-1; V gene: TRBV7-9; D gene: TRBD2; CDR3 protein: CASSPLGAGGNEQFF; CDR3 DNA: TGTGCCAGCAGCCCACTAGGGGCCGGGGGGAATGAGCAGTTCTTC
clone size: -; J gene: TRBJ2-5; V gene: TRBV7-2; D gene: TRBD2; CDR3 protein: CASSWTRKETQYF; CDR3 DNA: TGTGCCAGCAGCTGGACTAGGAAAGAGACCCAGTACTTC
clone size: once; J gene: TRBJ2-1; V gene: TRBV5-6; D gene: TRBD2; CDR3 protein: CASSAGTSGARDEQFF; CDR3 DNA: TGTGCCAGCAGCGCCGGGACTAGCGGGGCGAGGGATGAGCAGTTCTTC
clone size: -; J gene: TRBJ2-6; V gene: TRBV28; D gene: -; CDR3 protein: CASSPPNYSGANVLTF; CDR3 DNA: TGTGCCAGCAGTCCCCCCAACTACTCTGGGGCCAACGTCCTGACTTTC
clone size: once; J gene: TRBJ2-2; V gene: TRBV28; D gene: TRBD1; CDR3 protein: CASTGTGINTGELFF; CDR3 DNA: TGTGCCAGCACCGGGACAGGGATAAACACCGGGGAGCTGTTTTTT